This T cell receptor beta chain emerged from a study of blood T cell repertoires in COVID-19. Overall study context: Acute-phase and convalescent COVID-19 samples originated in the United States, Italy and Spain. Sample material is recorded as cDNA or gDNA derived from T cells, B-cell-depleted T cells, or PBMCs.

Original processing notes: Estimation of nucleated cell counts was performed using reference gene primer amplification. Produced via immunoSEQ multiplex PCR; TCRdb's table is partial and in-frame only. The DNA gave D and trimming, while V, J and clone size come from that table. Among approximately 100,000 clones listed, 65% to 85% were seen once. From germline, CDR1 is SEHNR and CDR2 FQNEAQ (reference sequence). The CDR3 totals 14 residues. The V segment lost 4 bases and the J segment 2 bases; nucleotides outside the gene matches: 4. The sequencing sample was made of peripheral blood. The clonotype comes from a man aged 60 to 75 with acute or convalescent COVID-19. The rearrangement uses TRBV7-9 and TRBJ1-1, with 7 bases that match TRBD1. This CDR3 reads CASSSDRVNTEAFF. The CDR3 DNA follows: TGTGCCAGCAGCTCAGACAGGGTAAACACTGAAGCTTTCTTT.